Reported below is one T cell receptor beta chain. This clone has just a few counts. Its antigen is unknown. Within one base of it there is no much larger clone, and no base qualities were kept. This specimen comes from a study of cytotoxic CD8 clonotypes in ibrutinib-treated CLL (dated by TCRdb to the early 2020s). Notes on the research overall: The cohort included more than 14 treatment-naive and ten to twelve relapsed/refractory patients; about 18 were IGHV unmutated. Partial responses were observed in approximately 24 patients and complete responses in 2; after a median follow-up of around 68 months, remission was maintained in 15 or so patients and progression was observed in about twelve. Samples at response were collected after a median of about 12 months of treatment, with a range of roughly 6 to 36 months. On average, each sample had about 250,000 productive templates and almost 95,000 productive rearrangements. Of the 90 or so participants in the trial, roughly 26 had longitudinal samples available. Cryopreserved peripheral blood mononuclear cells were collected at three points: before therapy, at response, and at either sustained remission or disease progression. Patients were still on ibrutinib when every remission and progressive disease sample was collected.

The time point label of this sample denotes: approximately eleven months on ibrutinib. For TCR beta library preparation, roughly 2 micrograms of genomic DNA was extracted from cryopreserved PBMCs. Longitudinal blood samples from CLL patients on ibrutinib monotherapy were analyzed using high-throughput TCR beta sequencing. The patients were enrolled in a single-center, open-label phase 2 trial of ibrutinib monotherapy. The CDR3 goes from the cysteine to the phenylalanine over 16 residues. The entry retains the CDR3 DNA only, 48 bases that are in frame from base 1. CDR1 and CDR2 are drawn from the germline V gene: MNHNS, SASEGT. V lost 1 base and J lost 4 bases; the stretch between them is 11 bases long. A MiSeq instrument was used for deep resolution sequencing, which targeted depths ranging from 1 in 1 million up to 1 in 200,000 T cells, with coverage averaging 10x for each clonotype. The immunoSEQ hsTCRB Kit was used to generate the TCR beta libraries. On the study's bioinformatics: Data were analyzed with ImmunoSEQ Data Assistant and ImmunoSEQ Analyzer, with V, D and J genes assigned per IMGT definitions. Clonality, which ranges from 0 to 1, was calculated as one minus the normalized Shannon entropy of productive rearrangement frequencies. Only overrepresented clonotypes making up at least 0.05% of each patient's repertoire were included in the public clonotype analysis. Some twelve repertoires from age-matched healthy donors, obtained from immuneACCESS, served as clonality controls. TCRdb holds this immuneACCESS table with in-frame rearrangements only. Some clones are missing; in checked studies, unresolved V genes explain under half, and the rest has no known cause. V, J and clone size derive from that table, while D and trimming were established from the DNA sequence. This sample comprises 130,000 or so clones, approximately 75% of them detected only once. The ten largest clonotypes hold approximately 28% of the sample.

The study at large found these results: Baseline clonality exceeded that of age-matched healthy donors and correlated strongly with circulating CD8+ T-cell counts. Public clonotypes were rare and either shrank or stayed stable during treatment, and the rise in clonality at ibrutinib response reflected expansion of private clonotypes. At ibrutinib response clonality went up, during sustained remission it held steady, and at progression it dropped back toward baseline. Sampling times were not matched between sustained-remission and progressing patients, and lymph node repertoires were not studied.

Source: PBMCs, taken after 12 months of ibrutinib treatment. The sequence was obtained from a human donor with chronic lymphocytic leukemia. The V and J genes are TRBV6-1 and TRBJ1-6; a confident D gene designation cannot be given. The CDR3 region reads CASSEVVGGYNSPLHF. The nucleotides read TGTGCCAGCAGTGAAGTTGTGGGAGGGTATAATTCACCCCTCCACTTT.